This note documents a single TCR beta chain sequence. What it recognizes is unknown. Every immunoSEQ plate was one replicate of a subset's evenly spread DNA. Original processing methods: ImmunoSEQ supplied junction-only sequences lacking quality scores, so filtering was different. Profiling relied on immunoSEQ multiplex PCR, and the TCRdb table lists in-frame clones only, not all of them. Clonal size and the V and J genes are those of that table, whereas D and trimming came from the DNA. The sample has about 490,000 clones; over 60% are singletons. This entry is derived from a study of shared clonotypes between healthy human individuals. Whole-study results and caveats: Apart from blood, nothing was sampled; tissue repertoires likely differ.

The CDR3 has 14 amino acids. V dropped 2 bases and J dropped 2; count of bases not matched to a gene: 3. CDR1 and CDR2 (germline): SGHRS, YFSETQ. The receptor's source is a middle-aged woman in good health. Some clones in this sample may be carry-over from other donors' samples. This chain joins TRBV5-1 and TRBJ2-5; 7 bases map to TRBD1. The sequenced sample was PBMCs. CDR3 nucleotide sequence: TGCGCCAGCAGCTTCGGGACAGCACAAGAGACCCAGTACTTC. Its translation: CASSFGTAQETQYF.